This T cell receptor (beta chain) derives from a study of blood T cell repertoires in COVID-19. Study context: Spain, Italy and the United States supplied samples that represented acute and convalescent COVID-19. Sample material is recorded as cDNA or gDNA derived from T cells, B-cell-depleted T cells, or PBMCs.

Per germline, CDR1 MDHEN and CDR2 SYDVKM. The CDR3 is made up of 16 amino acids. The trim removed 3 bases at V and 4 bases at J, leaving 8 bases unmatched. In the study's own analysis: Nucleated cell number was recorded as an estimate derived from reference gene primer amplification. Sequenced by immunoSEQ multiplex PCR; TCRdb stores in-frame clones only, minus some. The DNA was the basis for D and trimming; V, J and clone size are from that table. The table has over 55,000 clones, about 89% seen once; the top ten hold 7% to 10%. This TCR was recovered from a man aged 45 to 65 with active COVID-19. V gene TRBV28 combines with J gene TRBJ2-1; 8 bases line up with TRBD2. What was sequenced was peripheral blood. This CDR3 reads CASSLGAGVRYNEQFF. The CDR3 region has the DNA TGTGCCAGCAGTTTGGGAGCGGGAGTTCGATACAATGAGCAGTTCTTC.